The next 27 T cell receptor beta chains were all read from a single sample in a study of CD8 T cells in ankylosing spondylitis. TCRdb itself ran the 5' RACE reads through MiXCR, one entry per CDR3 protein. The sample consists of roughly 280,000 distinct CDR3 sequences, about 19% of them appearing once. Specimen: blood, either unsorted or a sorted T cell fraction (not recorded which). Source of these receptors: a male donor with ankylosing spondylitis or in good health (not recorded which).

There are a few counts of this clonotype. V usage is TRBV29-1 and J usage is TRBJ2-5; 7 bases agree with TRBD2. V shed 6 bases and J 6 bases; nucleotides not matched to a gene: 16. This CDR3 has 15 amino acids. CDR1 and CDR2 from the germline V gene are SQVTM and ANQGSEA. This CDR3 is CSVKRASGATQTQYF. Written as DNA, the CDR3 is TGCAGCGTGAAGAGGGCTAGCGGAGCAACACAGACCCAGTACTTC.

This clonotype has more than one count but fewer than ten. The CDR3 nucleotides read TGCAGTACCGCAGGGGGATCTAATGAAAAACTGTTTTTT. Translated, it gives CSTAGGSNEKLFF. This sequence joins TRBV20-1 and TRBJ1-4; 7 nucleotides align to TRBD1. CDR3 length equals 13 residues. Germline V gene data show CDR1 as DFQATT and CDR2 as SNEGSKA (reference sequence). The V gene end was trimmed by 8 bases and the J gene end by 3 bases; junction bases not matched to a gene: 6.

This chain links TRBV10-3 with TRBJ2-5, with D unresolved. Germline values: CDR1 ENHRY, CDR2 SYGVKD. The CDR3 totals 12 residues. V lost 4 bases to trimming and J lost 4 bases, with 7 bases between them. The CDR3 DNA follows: TGTGCCATCAGTGGAACCCCAGAGACCCAGTACTTC. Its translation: CAISGTPETQYF.

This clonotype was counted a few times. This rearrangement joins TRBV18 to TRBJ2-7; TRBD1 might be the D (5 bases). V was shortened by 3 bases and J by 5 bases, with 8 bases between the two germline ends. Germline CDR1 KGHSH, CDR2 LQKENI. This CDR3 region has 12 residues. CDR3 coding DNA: TGTGCCAGCTCACCGGCAGGGAACGAGCAGTACGTC. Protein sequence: CASSPAGNEQYV.

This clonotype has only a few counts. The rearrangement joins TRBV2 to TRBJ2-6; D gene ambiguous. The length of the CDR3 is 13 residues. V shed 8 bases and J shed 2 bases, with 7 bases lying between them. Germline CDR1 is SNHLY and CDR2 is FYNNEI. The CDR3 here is CASSGTGANVLTF. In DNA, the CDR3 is TGTGCCAGCTCGGGTACTGGGGCCAACGTCCTGACTTTC.

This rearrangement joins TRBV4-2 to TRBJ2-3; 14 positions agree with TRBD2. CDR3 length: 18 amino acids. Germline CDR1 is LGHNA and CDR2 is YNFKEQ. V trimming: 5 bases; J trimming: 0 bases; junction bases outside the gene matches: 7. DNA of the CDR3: TGTGCCAGCAGCAAGAGACTAGCGGGAGGGGCCAGCACAGATACGCAGTATTTT. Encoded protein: CASSKRLAGGASTDTQYF.

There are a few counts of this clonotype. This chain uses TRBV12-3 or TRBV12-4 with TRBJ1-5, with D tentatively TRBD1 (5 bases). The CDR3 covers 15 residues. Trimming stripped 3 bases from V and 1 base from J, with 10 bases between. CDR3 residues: CASSLGLASNQPQHF. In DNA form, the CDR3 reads TGTGCCAGCAGTTTGGGACTTGCGAGCAATCAGCCCCAGCATTTT.

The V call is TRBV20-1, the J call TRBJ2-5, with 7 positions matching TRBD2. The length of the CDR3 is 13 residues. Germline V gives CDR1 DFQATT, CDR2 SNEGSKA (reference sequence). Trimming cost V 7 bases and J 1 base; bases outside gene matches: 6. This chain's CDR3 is CSGSGTIQETQYF. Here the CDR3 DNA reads TGCAGTGGTTCCGGGACTATCCAAGAGACCCAGTACTTC.

The CDR3 nucleotides are TGTGCCAGCAGCCATGGCGGGAGTGCTACAGATACGCAGTATTTT. It codes for CASSHGGSATDTQYF. The chain carries TRBV16 and TRBJ2-3; 7 bases match TRBD2. V was pared by 3 bases and J by 3 bases, with 6 bases of the junction left unmatched. Per the germline V gene, CDR1 is KGHSY and CDR2 is FQNENV. This CDR3 comprises 15 residues.

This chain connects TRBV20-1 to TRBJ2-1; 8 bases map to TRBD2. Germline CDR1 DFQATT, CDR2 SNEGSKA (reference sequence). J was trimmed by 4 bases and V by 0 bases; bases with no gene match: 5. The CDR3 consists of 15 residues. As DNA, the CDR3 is TGCAGTGCTAGAGATGTACTAGCGGAATACAATGAGCAGTTCTTC. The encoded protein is CSARDVLAEYNEQFF.

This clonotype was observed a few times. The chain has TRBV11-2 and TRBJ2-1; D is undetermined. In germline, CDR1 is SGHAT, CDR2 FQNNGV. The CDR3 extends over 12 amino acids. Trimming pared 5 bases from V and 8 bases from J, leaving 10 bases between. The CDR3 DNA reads TGTGCCAGCAGCCCACCGGGCGATGAGCAGTTCTTC. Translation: CASSPPGDEQFF.

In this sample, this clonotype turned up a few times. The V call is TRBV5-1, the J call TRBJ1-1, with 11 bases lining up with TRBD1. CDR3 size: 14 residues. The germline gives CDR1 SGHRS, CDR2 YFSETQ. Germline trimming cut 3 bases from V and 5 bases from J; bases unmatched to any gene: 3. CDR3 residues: CASSWGQGGTEAFF. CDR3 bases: TGCGCCAGCAGCTGGGGACAGGGGGGTACTGAAGCTTTCTTT.

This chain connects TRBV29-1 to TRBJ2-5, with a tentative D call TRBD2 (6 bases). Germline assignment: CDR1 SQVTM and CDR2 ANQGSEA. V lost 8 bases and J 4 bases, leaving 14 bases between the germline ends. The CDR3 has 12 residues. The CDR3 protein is CSLSGRTETQYF. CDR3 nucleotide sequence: TGCAGCCTCTCGGGGAGGACAGAGACCCAGTACTTC.

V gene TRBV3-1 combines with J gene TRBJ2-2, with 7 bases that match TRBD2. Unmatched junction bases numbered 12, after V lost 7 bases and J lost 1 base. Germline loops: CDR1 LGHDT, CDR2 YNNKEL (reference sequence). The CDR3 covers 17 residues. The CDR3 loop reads CASTTTRLARNTGELFF. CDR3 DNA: TGTGCCAGCACCACTACACGACTAGCCCGGAACACCGGGGAGCTGTTTTTT.

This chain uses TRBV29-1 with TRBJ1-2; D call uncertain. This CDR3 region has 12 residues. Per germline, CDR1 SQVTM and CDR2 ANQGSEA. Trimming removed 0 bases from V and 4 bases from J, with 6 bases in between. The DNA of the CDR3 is TGCAGCGTTGAAGACCGGGTCTATGGCTACACCTTC. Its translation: CSVEDRVYGYTF.

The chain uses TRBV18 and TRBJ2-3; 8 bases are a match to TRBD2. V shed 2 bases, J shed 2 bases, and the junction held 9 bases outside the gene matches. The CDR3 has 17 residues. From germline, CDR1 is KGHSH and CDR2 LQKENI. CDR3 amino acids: CASSPNPSGGLTDTQYF. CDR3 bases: TGTGCCAGCTCACCAAATCCCAGCGGGGGCCTCACAGATACGCAGTATTTT. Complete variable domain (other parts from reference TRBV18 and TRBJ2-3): NAGVMQNPRHLVRRRGQEARLRCSPMKGHSHVYWYRQLPEEGLKFMVYLQKENIIDESGMPKERFSAEFPKEGPSILRIQQVVRGDSAAYFCASSPNPSGGLTDTQYFGPGTRLTVL.

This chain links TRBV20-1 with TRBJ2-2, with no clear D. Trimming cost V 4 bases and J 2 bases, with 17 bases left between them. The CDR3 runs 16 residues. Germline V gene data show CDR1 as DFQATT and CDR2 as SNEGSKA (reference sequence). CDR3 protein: CSATDSRGSNTGELFF. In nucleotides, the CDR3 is TGCAGTGCTACAGACTCCAGAGGCAGCAACACCGGGGAGCTGTTTTTT.

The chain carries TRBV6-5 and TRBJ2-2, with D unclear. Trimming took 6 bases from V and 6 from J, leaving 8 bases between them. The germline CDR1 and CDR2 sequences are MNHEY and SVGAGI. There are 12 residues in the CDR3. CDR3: CASRFPPGELFF. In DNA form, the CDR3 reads TGTGCCAGCAGGTTTCCGCCCGGGGAGCTGTTTTTT.

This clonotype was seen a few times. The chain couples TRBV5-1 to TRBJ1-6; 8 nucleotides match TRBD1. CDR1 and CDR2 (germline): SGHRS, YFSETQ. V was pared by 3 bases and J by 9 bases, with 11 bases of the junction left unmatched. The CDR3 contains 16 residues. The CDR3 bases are TGCGCCAGCAGCTCAAAAGCAGGGGGCCTAGGTTCACCCCTCCACTTT. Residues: CASSSKAGGLGSPLHF.

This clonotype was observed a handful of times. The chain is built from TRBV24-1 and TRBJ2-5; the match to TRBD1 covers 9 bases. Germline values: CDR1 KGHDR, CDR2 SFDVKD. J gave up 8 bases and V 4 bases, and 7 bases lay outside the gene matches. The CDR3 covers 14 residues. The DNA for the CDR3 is TGTGCCACCAGTGACCGACAGGGGGGCCGAACCCAGTACTTC. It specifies CATSDRQGGRTQYF.

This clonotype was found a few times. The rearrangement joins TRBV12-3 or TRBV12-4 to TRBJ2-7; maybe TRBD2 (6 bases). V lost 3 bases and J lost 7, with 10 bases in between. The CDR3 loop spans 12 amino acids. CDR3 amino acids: CASSLTSGEQYV. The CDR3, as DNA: TGTGCCAGCAGTTTGACTAGTGGTGAGCAGTACGTC.

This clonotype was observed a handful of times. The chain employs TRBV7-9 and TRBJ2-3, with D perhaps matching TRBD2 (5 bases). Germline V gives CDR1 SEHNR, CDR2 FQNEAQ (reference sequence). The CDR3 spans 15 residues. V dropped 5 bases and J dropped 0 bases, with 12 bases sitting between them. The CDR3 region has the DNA TGTGCCAGCAGCCGTTCTAGCCCCAGCACAGATACGCAGTATTTT. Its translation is CASSRSSPSTDTQYF.

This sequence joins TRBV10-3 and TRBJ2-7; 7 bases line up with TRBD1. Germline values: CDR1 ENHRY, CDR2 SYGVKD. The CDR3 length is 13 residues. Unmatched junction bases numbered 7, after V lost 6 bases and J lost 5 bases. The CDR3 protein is CAISQTGLDEQYV. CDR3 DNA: TGTGCCATCAGCCAGACAGGGTTGGACGAGCAGTACGTC.

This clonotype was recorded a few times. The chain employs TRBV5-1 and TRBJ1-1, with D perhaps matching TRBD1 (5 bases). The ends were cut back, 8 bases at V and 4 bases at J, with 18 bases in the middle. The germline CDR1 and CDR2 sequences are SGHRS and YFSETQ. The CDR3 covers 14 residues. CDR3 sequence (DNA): TGCGCCAGTAGACCGGGGGGTCTTGGCACTGAAGCTTTCTTT. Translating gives CASRPGGLGTEAFF. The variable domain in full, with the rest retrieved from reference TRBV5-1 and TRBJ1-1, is KAGVTQTPRYLIKTRGQQVTLSCSPISGHRSVSWYQQTPGQGLQFLFEYFSETQRNKGNFPGRFSGRQFSNSRSEMNVSTLELGDSALYLCASRPGGLGTEAFFGQGTRLTVV.

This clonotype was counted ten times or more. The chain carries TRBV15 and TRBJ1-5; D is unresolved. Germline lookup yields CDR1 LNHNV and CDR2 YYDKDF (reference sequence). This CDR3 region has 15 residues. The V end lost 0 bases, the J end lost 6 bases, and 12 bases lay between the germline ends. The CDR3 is CATSRDQGKGQPQHF. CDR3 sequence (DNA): TGTGCCACCAGCAGAGATCAAGGGAAGGGTCAGCCCCAGCATTTT.

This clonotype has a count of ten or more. The CDR3 reads CASSLQGFTGELFF. The DNA for the CDR3 is TGCGCCAGCAGCTTGCAGGGGTTCACCGGGGAGCTGTTTTTT. The chain carries TRBV5-1 and TRBJ2-2; weak D call: TRBD1 (6 bases). Germline-derived CDR1 and CDR2 are SGHRS and YFSETQ. CDR3 size: 14 residues. Trimming took off 1 base at V and 4 bases at J, with 8 bases between the two ends.

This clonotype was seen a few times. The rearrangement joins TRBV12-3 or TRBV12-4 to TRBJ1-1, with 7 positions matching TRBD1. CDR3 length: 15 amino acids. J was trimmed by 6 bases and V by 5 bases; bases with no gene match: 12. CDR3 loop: CASSPTTGKGAEAFF. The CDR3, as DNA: TGTGCCAGCAGTCCCACGACAGGGAAAGGCGCTGAAGCTTTCTTT.